The 24 T cell receptor beta chains below come from one sample, sequenced in a study of cytomegalovirus exposure and HLA in healthy donors. The PCR was carried out with 60 Vbeta primers and 13 Jbeta primers. TCRdb's table, derived via immunoSEQ multiplex PCR, lists solely in-frame clones and lacks some. The table lists some 160,000 clones, 60% to 85% of them singletons. Sample: PBMCs. Receptors originate from a man in his fifties or sixties in good health and CMV-seropositive.

The chain uses TRBV11-3 and TRBJ1-5; D might be TRBD1 (5 bases). The CDR3 extends over 14 amino acids. Trimming stripped 6 bases from V and 2 bases from J, with 11 bases between. CDR1 and CDR2 from the germline V gene are SGHNT and YENEEA. The CDR3 loop reads CASSRGLRNQPQHF. CDR3 sequence (DNA): TGTGCCAGCAGTCGGGGACTCCGCAATCAGCCCCAGCATTTT. The full variable domain, with the rest looked up from reference TRBV11-3 and TRBJ1-5, is EAGVVQSPRYKIIEKKQPVAFWCNPISGHNTLYWYLQNLGQGPELLIRYENEEAVDDSQLPKDRFSAERLKGVDSTLKIQPAELGDSAVYLCASSRGLRNQPQHFGDGTRLSIL.

This clone appeared a single time. This chain connects TRBV7-2 to TRBJ1-3, with D tentatively TRBD1 (5 bases). The CDR3 contains 15 residues. With 3 bases removed from V and 5 bases from J, the gap between germline ends came to 14 bases. Germline lookup yields CDR1 SGHTA and CDR2 FQGNSA. CDR3 DNA: TGTGCCAGCAGCTTCGACAGTAACACTCGAAACACCATATATTTT. Residues: CASSFDSNTRNTIYF.

The V gene is TRBV15, the J gene TRBJ2-2, with D possibly matching TRBD1 (5 bases). The CDR3 has 14 amino acids. With 5 bases removed from V and 1 base from J, the gap between germline ends came to 8 bases. Germline-derived CDR1 and CDR2 are LNHNV and YYDKDF (reference sequence). Written as DNA, the CDR3 is TGTGCCACCAGCGTAGGACAGAACACCGGGGAGCTGTTTTTT. Residues: CATSVGQNTGELFF.

The CDR3 DNA is TGTGCCAGCAGCCACACAGGGATGAACACCATATATTTT. It yields the protein CASSHTGMNTIYF. This sequence joins TRBV7-2 and TRBJ1-3; maybe TRBD1 (6 bases). This CDR3 has 13 residues. CDR1 and CDR2 from the germline V gene are SGHTA and FQGNSA. V lost 5 bases and J 7 bases, leaving 12 bases between the germline ends.

This clone has a handful of counts. The V gene is TRBV7-2, the J gene TRBJ1-2; D might be TRBD1 (6 bases). Trimming removed 0 bases from V and 2 bases from J, with 13 bases in between. The CDR3 runs to 16 residues. The germline gives CDR1 SGHTA, CDR2 FQGNSA. The CDR3 is CASSLATGLGNYGYTF. The CDR3 region has the DNA TGTGCCAGCAGCTTAGCAACAGGGTTAGGGAACTATGGCTACACCTTC.

A few counts support this clone. The chain couples TRBV5-1 to TRBJ2-5; 9 bases fit TRBD1. The CDR3 is 14 residues long. Germline V gene sequence: CDR1 SGHRS, CDR2 YFSETQ. V was pared by 3 bases and J by 5 bases, with 5 bases of the junction left unmatched. CDR3 protein: CASSSQGAGETQYF. The CDR3 DNA sequence: TGCGCCAGCAGCTCACAGGGGGCCGGGGAGACCCAGTACTTC.

The CDR3 spells CASSQEGQGKSPLHF. The CDR3 DNA sequence: TGCGCCAGCAGCCAAGAGGGACAGGGGAAATCACCCCTCCACTTT. The chain is built from TRBV4-1 and TRBJ1-6; 10 bases match TRBD1. Germline CDR1 is MGHRA and CDR2 is YSYEKL. CDR3 size: 15 residues. Trimming cost V 0 bases and J 10 bases; bases outside gene matches: 3.

The V and J genes are TRBV7-8 and TRBJ2-5; TRBD1 might be the D (6 bases). V was pared by 5 bases and J by 2 bases, with 15 bases between. This CDR3 is 15 amino acids long. Germline V CDR1 and CDR2: SGHVS, FQNEAQ. CDR3 DNA sequence: TGTGCCAGCAGCCCAAAGCCCCAGGGGCAAGAGACCCAGTACTTC. Encoded protein: CASSPKPQGQETQYF.

The genes are TRBV30 and TRBJ1-6, with D possibly being TRBD1 (6 bases). Trimming stripped 4 bases from V and 10 bases from J, with 17 bases between. The CDR3 is 14 amino acids. CDR1 and CDR2 from the germline V gene are GTSNPN and SVGIG (reference sequence). The DNA of the CDR3 is TGTGCCTGGAAAGGGCAGGGGATAAGCTCACCCCTCCACTTT. Its protein is CAWKGQGISSPLHF.

This clone was recorded a few times. The chain uses TRBV4-2 and TRBJ2-5, with 7 bases that match TRBD1. Trimming cost V 3 bases and J 1 base; bases outside gene matches: 5. CDR1 is LGHNA and CDR2 is YNFKEQ in the germline V gene. The CDR3 covers 15 residues. CDR3 protein: CASSQADRIQETQYF. In nucleotides, the CDR3 is TGTGCCAGCAGCCAGGCGGACAGGATCCAAGAGACCCAGTACTTC.

This clone was found once. J is TRBJ2-7 and V is TRBV7-9; D call uncertain. This CDR3 is built from 11 residues. Trimming cost V 5 bases and J 2 bases, with 4 bases left between them. In germline, CDR1 is SEHNR, CDR2 FQNEAQ (reference sequence). The CDR3 coding sequence is TGTGCCAGCAGCCCCACCTACGAGCAGTACTTC. Amino acids: CASSPTYEQYF.

The chain links TRBV5-1 to TRBJ2-1, with D possibly matching TRBD1 (6 bases). CDR3 length: 15 residues. Looked up from germline, CDR1 is SGHRS and CDR2 is YFSETQ. V lost 1 base and J 3 bases, leaving 11 bases between the germline ends. This CDR3 is CASSLTQGFYNEQFF. The CDR3 coding sequence is TGCGCCAGCAGCTTGACCCAGGGGTTCTACAATGAGCAGTTCTTC. The entire variable domain, with the rest obtained from reference TRBV5-1 and TRBJ2-1, is as follows: KAGVTQTPRYLIKTRGQQVTLSCSPISGHRSVSWYQQTPGQGLQFLFEYFSETQRNKGNFPGRFSGRQFSNSRSEMNVSTLELGDSALYLCASSLTQGFYNEQFFGPGTRLTVL.

The chain employs TRBV5-1 and TRBJ1-5, with D possibly matching TRBD1 (6 bases). The germline CDR1 and CDR2 sequences are SGHRS and YFSETQ. The CDR3 extends over 15 amino acids. V was pared by 4 bases and J by 3 bases, with 14 bases between. The DNA of the CDR3 is TGCGCCAGCAGCGCCCAACAGGGCCCCAATCAGCCCCAGCATTTT. Translating gives CASSAQQGPNQPQHF.

CDR3 region: CASSHSGGAGDTQYF. In nucleotides, the CDR3 is TGTGCCAGCAGCCATAGCGGGGGGGCCGGCGATACGCAGTATTTT. The chain has TRBV7-2 and TRBJ2-3, with 11 bases lining up with TRBD2. The V and J ends lost 5 bases and 6 bases, in that order; junction bases with no gene match: 7. CDR1 and CDR2 from the germline V gene are SGHTA and FQGNSA. This CDR3 region has 15 residues.

This chain links TRBV7-9 with TRBJ1-1; tentatively, D is TRBD1 (5 bases). Germline-derived CDR1 and CDR2 are SEHNR and FQNEAQ (reference sequence). V was shortened by 5 bases and J by 1 base, with 14 bases between the two germline ends. The CDR3 is made up of 15 amino acids. CDR3 amino acids: CASSTPKGQNTEAFF. For the CDR3, the DNA is TGTGCCAGCAGCACCCCCAAGGGGCAGAACACTGAAGCTTTCTTT.

This clone occurred once. The rearrangement joins TRBV7-9 to TRBJ2-1; 8 bases agree with TRBD1. V trimming: 5 bases; J trimming: 3 bases; junction bases outside the gene matches: 9. CDR3 length equals 16 residues. Per the germline V gene, CDR1 is SEHNR and CDR2 is FQNEAQ (reference sequence). The CDR3 loop is CASSVRDRTNYNEQFF. The CDR3 nucleotides are TGTGCCAGCAGCGTACGGGACAGGACTAACTACAATGAGCAGTTCTTC.

The chain uses TRBV7-9 and TRBJ1-2, with D maybe TRBD1 (6 bases). This CDR3 has 14 residues. Trimming removed 3 bases from V and 5 bases from J, with 13 bases in between. Per germline, CDR1 SEHNR and CDR2 FQNEAQ (reference sequence). DNA of the CDR3: TGTGCCAGCAGCTTCACGACAGGCTCTTATGGCTACACCTTC. Translation gives CASSFTTGSYGYTF.

The chain has TRBV11-2 and TRBJ2-5, with 9 bases that match TRBD2. CDR1 is SGHAT and CDR2 is FQNNGV in the germline V gene. Unmatched junction bases numbered 2, after V lost 6 bases and J lost 3 bases. The CDR3 extends over 13 amino acids. CDR3 coding DNA: TGTGCCAGCAGAAAGCGGGGGGAAGAGACCCAGTACTTC. Protein sequence: CASRKRGEETQYF. Full variable domain (remainder filled in from reference TRBV11-2 and TRBJ2-5): EAGVAQSPRYKIIEKRQSVAFWCNPISGHATLYWYQQILGQGPKLLIQFQNNGVVDDSQLPKDRFSAERLKGVDSTLKIQPAKLEDSAVYLCASRKRGEETQYFGPGTRLLVL.

V gene TRBV6-5 combines with J gene TRBJ1-4; no reliable D call. Germline values: CDR1 MNHEY, CDR2 SVGAGI. The germline V and J ends were trimmed by 2 bases and 6 bases, with 16 bases remaining between them. CDR3 length equals 16 residues. CDR3 in amino acids: CASSYNPKITDEKLFF. DNA for the CDR3: TGTGCCAGCAGTTACAACCCGAAGATAACGGATGAAAAACTGTTTTTT.

In this sample, this clone turned up a few times. V usage is TRBV10-3 and J usage is TRBJ2-1; 9 bases are shared with TRBD1. The CDR3 runs to 16 residues. Per germline, CDR1 ENHRY and CDR2 SYGVKD. Trimming took 2 bases from V and 1 from J; bases not matched to a gene: 3. In DNA form, the CDR3 reads TGTGCCATCAGTGAGGGTGGACAGGGGTCCTACAATGAGCAGTTCTTC. It yields the protein CAISEGGQGSYNEQFF.

The rearrangement joins TRBV4-2 to TRBJ2-3; 11 bases match TRBD2. CDR1 and CDR2 (germline): LGHNA, YNFKEQ. The junction had 5 bases not matched to a gene; V was cut back by 1 base and J by 2 bases. This CDR3 comprises 17 residues. The CDR3: CASSQGLTSGNTDTQYF. For the CDR3, the DNA is TGTGCCAGCAGCCAAGGTTTGACTAGCGGGAACACAGATACGCAGTATTTT.

The count of this clone is one. V usage is TRBV19 and J usage is TRBJ2-2; D is possibly TRBD1 (5 bases). CDR1 is LNHDA and CDR2 is SQIVND in the germline V gene (reference sequence). The CDR3 consists of 14 residues. The ends were cut back, 7 bases at V and 0 bases at J, with 9 bases in the middle. The CDR3 DNA follows: TGTGCCAGTACGCACAGGACGAACACCGGGGAGCTGTTTTTT. Its protein is CASTHRTNTGELFF.

This sequence joins TRBV19 and TRBJ2-5, with D maybe TRBD1 (5 bases). CDR3 length: 15 amino acids. The germline V gene encodes CDR1 LNHDA and CDR2 SQIVND (reference sequence). Trimming shortened V by 5 bases and J by 1 base, and 14 bases separated the two germline ends. In DNA form, the CDR3 reads TGTGCCAGTAGTCTAACCCGACAGAGCCAAGAGACCCAGTACTTC. As protein: CASSLTRQSQETQYF.

This clone was seen a single time. The CDR3 is CASSQVRPESRGTQYF. The DNA of the CDR3 is TGTGCCAGCAGCCAAGTGCGACCTGAATCCCGAGGGACCCAGTACTTC. The chain is built from TRBV14 and TRBJ2-5; D remains ambiguous. The V end was cut by 1 base, the J end by 7 bases, with 19 bases between. The CDR3 extends over 16 amino acids. Germline CDR1 and CDR2: SGHDN and FVKESK.